The 5 T cell receptor beta chains below were found in one sample sequenced in a study of blood T cell repertoires in COVID-19. Generated by immunoSEQ multiplex PCR, the TCRdb table keeps only in-frame clones and is missing some. The data hold roughly 340,000 clones, with around 90% observed a single time. Sequencing was performed on peripheral blood. The receptors were sampled from a young woman who had recovered from COVID-19.

The chain employs TRBV9 and TRBJ2-4, with 8 bases identical to TRBD1. CDR1 and CDR2 from the germline V gene are SGDLS and YYNGEE. J lost 7 bases, V lost 0 bases, and 3 bases had no gene match. The CDR3 contains 14 residues. CDR3 protein: CASSVGTGWNIQYF. CDR3 nucleotides: TGTGCCAGCAGCGTAGGGACAGGGTGGAACATTCAGTACTTC.

The chain recombines TRBV7-9 with TRBJ2-5; tentative D call: TRBD2 (6 bases). Germline V gene sequence: CDR1 SEHNR, CDR2 FQNEAQ (reference sequence). The V gene lost 3 bases and the J gene lost 2 bases, with 13 bases spanning the gap. There are 15 residues in the CDR3. The CDR3 DNA follows: TGTGCCAGCAGCTTCGGCGCGGGGCCACAAGAGACCCAGTACTTC. Protein sequence: CASSFGAGPQETQYF. Full variable domain (outside the CDR3, taken from reference TRBV7-9 and TRBJ2-5): DTGVSQNPRHKITKRGQNVTFRCDPISEHNRLYWYRQTLGQGPEFLTYFQNEAQLEKSRLLSDRFSAERPKGSFSTLEIQRTEQGDSAMYLCASSFGAGPQETQYFGPGTRLLVL.

The rearrangement uses TRBV12-3 or TRBV12-4 and TRBJ2-3; D unclear. Trimming took 4 bases from V and 0 from J, leaving 2 bases between them. CDR3 length equals 12 residues. CDR3 region: CASSSSTDTQYF. The CDR3 DNA reads as TGTGCCAGCAGTTCTAGCACAGATACGCAGTATTTT.

The chain has TRBV19 and TRBJ2-3, with TRBD2 identical over 10 bases. Germline assignment: CDR1 LNHDA and CDR2 SQIVND (reference sequence). The CDR3 loop spans 15 amino acids. Losses at the gene ends were 3 bases for V and 1 base for J; bases not matched to a gene: 1. The CDR3 DNA follows: TGTGCCAGTAGTATGCTAGCGGGGGGCACAGATACGCAGTATTTT. Its translation is CASSMLAGGTDTQYF.

The rearrangement links TRBV28 to TRBJ1-6; 7 bases fit TRBD1. Trimming cost V 5 bases and J 10 bases; bases outside gene matches: 8. The CDR3 consists of 14 residues. Germline V gene lookup returns CDR1 MDHEN and CDR2 SYDVKM. CDR3 DNA sequence: TGTGCCAGCAGTGTAACAGGGGACGGATCACCCCTCCACTTT. This sequence encodes CASSVTGDGSPLHF.